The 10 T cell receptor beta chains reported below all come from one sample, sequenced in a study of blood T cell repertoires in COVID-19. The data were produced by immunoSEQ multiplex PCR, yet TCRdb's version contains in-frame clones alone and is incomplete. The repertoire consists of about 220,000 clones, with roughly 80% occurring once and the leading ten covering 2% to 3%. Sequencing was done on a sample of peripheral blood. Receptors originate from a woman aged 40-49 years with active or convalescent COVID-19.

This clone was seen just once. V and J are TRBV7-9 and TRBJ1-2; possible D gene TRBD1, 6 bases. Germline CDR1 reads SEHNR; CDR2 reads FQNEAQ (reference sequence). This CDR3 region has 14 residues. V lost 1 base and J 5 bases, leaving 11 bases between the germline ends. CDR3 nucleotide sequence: TGTGCCAGCAGCTTAGGGACAGTCCTATATGGCTACACCTTC. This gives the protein CASSLGTVLYGYTF.

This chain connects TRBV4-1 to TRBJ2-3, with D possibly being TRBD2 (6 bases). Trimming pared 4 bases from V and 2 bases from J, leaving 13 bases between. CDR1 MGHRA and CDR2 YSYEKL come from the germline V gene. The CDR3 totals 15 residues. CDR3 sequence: CASSPAREYTDTQYF. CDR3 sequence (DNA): TGCGCCAGCAGCCCGGCACGGGAGTACACAGATACGCAGTATTTT.

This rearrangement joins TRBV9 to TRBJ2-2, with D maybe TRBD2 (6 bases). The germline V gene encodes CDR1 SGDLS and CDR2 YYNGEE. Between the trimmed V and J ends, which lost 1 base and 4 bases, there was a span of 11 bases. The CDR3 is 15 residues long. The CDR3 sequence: CASSVQAGGTGELFF. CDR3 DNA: TGTGCCAGCAGCGTACAAGCGGGCGGCACCGGGGAGCTGTTTTTT.

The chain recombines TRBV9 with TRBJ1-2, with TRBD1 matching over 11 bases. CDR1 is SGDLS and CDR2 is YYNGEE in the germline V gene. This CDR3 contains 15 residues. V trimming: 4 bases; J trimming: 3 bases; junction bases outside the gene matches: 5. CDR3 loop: CASSTGQGAYYGYTF. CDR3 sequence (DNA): TGTGCCAGCAGCACAGGACAGGGGGCATACTATGGCTACACCTTC.

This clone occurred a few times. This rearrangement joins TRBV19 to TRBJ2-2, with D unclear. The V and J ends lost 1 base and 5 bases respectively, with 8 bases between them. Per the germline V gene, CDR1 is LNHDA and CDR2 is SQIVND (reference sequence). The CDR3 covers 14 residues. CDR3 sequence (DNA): TGTGCCAGTAGTATAGGCCTGGAGACCGGGGAGCTGTTTTTT. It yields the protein CASSIGLETGELFF.

CDR3 nucleotide sequence: TGTGCCAGCAGCTTATCCGGAGCAGATACGCAGTATTTT. This gives the protein CASSLSGADTQYF. V and J are TRBV5-4 and TRBJ2-3; no reliable D call. Between the trimmed V and J ends, which lost 2 bases and 4 bases, there was a span of 8 bases. Germline V gene sequence: CDR1 SGHNT, CDR2 YYREEE (reference sequence). The CDR3 loop spans 13 amino acids.

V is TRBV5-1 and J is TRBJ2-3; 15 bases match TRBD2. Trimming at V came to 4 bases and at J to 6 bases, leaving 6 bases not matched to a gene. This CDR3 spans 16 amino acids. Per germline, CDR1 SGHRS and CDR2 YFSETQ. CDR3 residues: CASSPGLAGGWDTQYF. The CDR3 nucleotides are TGCGCCAGCAGCCCGGGACTAGCGGGGGGCTGGGATACGCAGTATTTT.

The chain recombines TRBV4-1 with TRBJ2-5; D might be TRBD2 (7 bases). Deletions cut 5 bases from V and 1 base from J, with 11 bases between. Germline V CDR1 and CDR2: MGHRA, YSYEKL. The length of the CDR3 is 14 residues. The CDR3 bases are TGCGCCAGCAGCTGGGGGGGGGCCCAAGAGACCCAGTACTTC. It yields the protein CASSWGGAQETQYF.

The CDR3 DNA is TGTGCCACCAGCGGAGGCGCGGTAGCCAAAAACATTCAGTACTTC. Amino acid sequence: CATSGGAVAKNIQYF. This chain links TRBV15 with TRBJ2-4; TRBD2 might be the D (5 bases). V shed 5 bases and J shed 0 bases, with 11 bases lying between them. The CDR3 is 15 amino acids. Germline V lookup: CDR1 LNHNV, CDR2 YYDKDF (reference sequence).

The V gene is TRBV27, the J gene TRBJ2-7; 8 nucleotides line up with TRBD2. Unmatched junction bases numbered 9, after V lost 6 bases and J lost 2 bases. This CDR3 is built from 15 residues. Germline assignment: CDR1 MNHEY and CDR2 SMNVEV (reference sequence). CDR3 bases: TGTGCCAGCAGCCTTAGCGGGGTGGGGGCCTACGAGCAGTACTTC. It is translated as CASSLSGVGAYEQYF.